This TCR beta chain was retrieved from a study of spatial heterogeneity in lung cancer. Study outcomes and limitations: Relative to follow-up, resection was when ubiquitous expanded tumor TCRs appeared more in blood.

The CDR3 loop spans 17 amino acids. Germline loops: CDR1 SGHNT, CDR2 YENEEA. Trimming removed 5 bases from V and 1 base from J, with 19 bases in between. Only a few counts were recorded for this clonotype. The antigen is undetermined. Specified time point: sample taken at primary tumor resection. Whole RNA came from tumor, nontumor lung or frozen PBMC and was sequenced without being sorted. A unique molecular identifier was attached to every TCR cDNA molecule. Each CDR3 protein is one row after TCRdb ran MiXCR on the 5' RACE reads. The top ten clones hold about a quarter of a sample with 20,000 to 30,000 distinct CDR3 sequences, roughly 13% of them seen once.

This TCR was sampled from a female donor with early-stage non-small cell lung cancer. The chain is built from TRBV11-3 and TRBJ2-3; the D gene is possibly TRBD2 (6 bases). The material sequenced was PBMCs, taken at surgery. The CDR3 coding sequence is TGTGCCAGCAGCCGGGGGTCTAGTGGGACTGGCACAGATACGCAGTATTTT. This encodes CASSRGSSGTGTDTQYF.